This is a list of T cell receptor beta chains from one sample in a study of blood T cell repertoires in COVID-19. The assay was immunoSEQ multiplex PCR, and TCRdb's table has in-frame clones only and misses some. The sample holds some 14,000 clones, around 86% seen once. Sequenced: peripheral blood. These receptor sequences come from a man of 80 years or more with active or convalescent COVID-19. The CDR3 runs from the conserved cysteine through the conserved F or W. The D gene is left open where the match is weak.

TRBJ1-5 | NA | TRBV19 | CASSIGTGLNQPQHF
TRBJ1-6 | NA | TRBV28 | CASSRRGIGSPLHF
TRBJ2-7 | TRBD2 | TRBV6-6 | CASRFGGEGEQYF
TRBJ2-7 | TRBD1 | TRBV18 | CASSSGTGSYEQYF
TRBJ1-4 | NA | TRBV30 | CACKPHATNEKLFF
TRBJ1-2 | NA | TRBV11-2 | CASSLASGLIGGYTF
TRBJ2-1 | NA | TRBV18 | CASSPVGGSYNEQFF
TRBJ2-5 | TRBD2 | TRBV7-7 | CASGLAGGSETQYF
TRBJ1-1 | TRBD1 | TRBV24-1 | CATSDYDTGDCMNTEAFF
TRBJ2-2 | TRBD1 | TRBV24-1 | CATSGDRDTGELFF
TRBJ2-1 | NA | TRBV3-1/TRBV3-2 | CASSSTSGAANEQFF
TRBJ2-1 | NA | TRBV4-1 | CASSHTDGGPGRVYNEQFF
TRBJ2-3 | TRBD2 | TRBV11-3 | CASSFPAGGSRTDTQYF
TRBJ1-1 | TRBD1 | TRBV6-5 | CASSWDGQGNTEAFF
TRBJ2-3 | TRBD2 | TRBV4-1 | CASSQEERGGADTQYF
TRBJ1-1 | NA | TRBV19 | CASSGLGRSGTEAFF
TRBJ1-3 | TRBD1 | TRBV9 | CASSVQGVDTIYF
TRBJ1-5 | TRBD1 | TRBV10-3 | CAISDFGTGSNQPQHF
TRBJ1-6 | NA | TRBV6-5 | CASSLEGGKESPLHF
TRBJ2-7 | NA | TRBV7-8 | CASSLTGDYEQYF
TRBJ1-2 | NA | TRBV14 | CASSQDWGGLDYGYTF
TRBJ2-7 | NA | TRBV11-2 | CASSLGGRLYEQYF
TRBJ1-2 | TRBD1 | TRBV2 | CASRLQQGSYGYTF
TRBJ2-3 | TRBD1 | TRBV5-6 | CASSPQGASTDTQYF
TRBJ2-1 | NA | TRBV2 | CASSISGSSYNEQFF
TRBJ2-5 | NA | TRBV3-1/TRBV3-2 | CASSHTRAETQYF
TRBJ2-7 | NA | TRBV6-1 | CASSERGGPYEQYF
TRBJ1-1 | TRBD1 | TRBV19 | CASSTSDRGDTEAFF
TRBJ1-6 | NA | TRBV30 | CAWSPPGQGPASSYNSPLHF
TRBJ1-6 | TRBD1 | TRBV2 | CASRGDRGNNSPLHF
TRBJ1-5 | NA | TRBV5-5 | CASSFSGGNQPQHF
TRBJ2-5 | TRBD2 | TRBV19 | CASSGLAGGRETQYF
TRBJ2-2 | TRBD1 | TRBV3-1/TRBV3-2 | CASSHRGQGNTGELFF
TRBJ2-1 | TRBD1 | TRBV24-1 | CATSGGFGQGYNEQFF
TRBJ1-3 | TRBD1 | TRBV6-5 | CASGKDRGVNTIYF
TRBJ2-5 | TRBD2 | TRBV6-5 | CASSWGLAAQETQYF
TRBJ1-2 | NA | TRBV19 | CASSILQGRTHGYTF
TRBJ2-2 | NA | TRBV5-5 | CASSTRTAANTGELFF
TRBJ1-2 | NA | TRBV18 | CASSRGAKEQGYTF